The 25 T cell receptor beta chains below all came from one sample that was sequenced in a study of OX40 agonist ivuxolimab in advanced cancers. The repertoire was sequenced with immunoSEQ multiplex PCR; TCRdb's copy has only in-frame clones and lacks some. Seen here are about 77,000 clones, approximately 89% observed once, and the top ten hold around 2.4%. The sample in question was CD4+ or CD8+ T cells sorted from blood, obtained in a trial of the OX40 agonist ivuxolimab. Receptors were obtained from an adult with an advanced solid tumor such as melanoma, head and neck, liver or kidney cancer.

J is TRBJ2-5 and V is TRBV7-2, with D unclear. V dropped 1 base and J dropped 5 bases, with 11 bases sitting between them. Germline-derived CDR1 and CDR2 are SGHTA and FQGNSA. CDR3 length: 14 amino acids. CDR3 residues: CASSLVSALETQYF. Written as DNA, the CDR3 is TGTGCCAGCAGCTTAGTTTCGGCGTTGGAGACCCAGTACTTC. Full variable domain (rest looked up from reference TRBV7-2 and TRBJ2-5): GAGVSQSPSNKVTEKGKDVELRCDPISGHTALYWYRQSLGQGLEFLIYFQGNSAPDKSGLPSDRFSAERTGGSVSTLTIQRTQQEDSAVYLCASSLVSALETQYFGPGTRLLVL.

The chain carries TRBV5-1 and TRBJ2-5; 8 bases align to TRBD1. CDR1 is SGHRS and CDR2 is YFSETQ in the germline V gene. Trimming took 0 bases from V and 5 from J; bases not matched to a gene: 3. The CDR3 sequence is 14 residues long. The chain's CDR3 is CASSLGTGRETQYF. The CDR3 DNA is TGCGCCAGCAGCTTGGGGACAGGGAGGGAGACCCAGTACTTC.

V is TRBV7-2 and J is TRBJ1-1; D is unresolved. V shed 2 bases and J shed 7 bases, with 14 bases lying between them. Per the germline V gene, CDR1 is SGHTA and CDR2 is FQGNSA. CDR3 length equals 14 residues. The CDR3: CASSLSSGRNEAFF. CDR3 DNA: TGTGCCAGCAGCTTATCATCCGGGAGGAATGAAGCTTTCTTT.

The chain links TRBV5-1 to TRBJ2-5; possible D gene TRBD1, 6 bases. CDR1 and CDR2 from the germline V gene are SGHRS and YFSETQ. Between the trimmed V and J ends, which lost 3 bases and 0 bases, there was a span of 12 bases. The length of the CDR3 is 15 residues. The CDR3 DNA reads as TGCGCCAGCAGCTCACAGGGATTGTACCAAGAGACCCAGTACTTC. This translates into CASSSQGLYQETQYF.

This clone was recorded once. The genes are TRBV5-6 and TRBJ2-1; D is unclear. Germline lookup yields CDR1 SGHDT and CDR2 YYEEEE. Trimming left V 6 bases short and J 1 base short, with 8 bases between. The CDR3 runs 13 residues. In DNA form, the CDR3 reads TGTGCCAGCACCCCCCCGTCCTACAATGAGCAGTTCTTC. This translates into CASTPPSYNEQFF.

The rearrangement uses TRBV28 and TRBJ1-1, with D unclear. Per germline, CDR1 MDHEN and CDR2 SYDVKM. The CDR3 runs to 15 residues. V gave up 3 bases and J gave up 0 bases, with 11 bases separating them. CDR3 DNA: TGTGCCAGCAGTTTCTATCCCGGGCTGAACACTGAAGCTTTCTTT. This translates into CASSFYPGLNTEAFF.

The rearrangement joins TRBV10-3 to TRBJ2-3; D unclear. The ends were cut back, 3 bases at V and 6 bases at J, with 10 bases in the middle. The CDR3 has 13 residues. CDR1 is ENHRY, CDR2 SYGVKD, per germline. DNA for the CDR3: TGTGCCATCAGTGATGGGAATTGGGATACGCAGTATTTT. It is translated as CAISDGNWDTQYF.

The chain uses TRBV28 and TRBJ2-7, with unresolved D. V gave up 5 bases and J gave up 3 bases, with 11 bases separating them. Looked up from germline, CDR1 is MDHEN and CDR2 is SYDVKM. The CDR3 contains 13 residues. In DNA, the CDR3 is TGTGCCAGCAGTCCCTGGGCTCTCTACGAGCAGTACTTC. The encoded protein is CASSPWALYEQYF.

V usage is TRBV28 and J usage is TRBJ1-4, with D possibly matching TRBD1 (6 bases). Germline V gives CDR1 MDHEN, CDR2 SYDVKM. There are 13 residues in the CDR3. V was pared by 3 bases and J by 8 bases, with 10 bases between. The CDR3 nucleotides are TGTGCCAGCAGTTTGGGGGCAGGGGAAAAACTGTTTTTT. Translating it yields CASSLGAGEKLFF.

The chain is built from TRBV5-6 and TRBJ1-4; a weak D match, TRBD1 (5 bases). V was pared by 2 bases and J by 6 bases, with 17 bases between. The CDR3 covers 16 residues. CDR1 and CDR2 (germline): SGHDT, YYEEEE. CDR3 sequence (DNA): TGTGCCAGCAGCTTTCTCGGTACAGGTGAATATGAAAAACTGTTTTTT. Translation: CASSFLGTGEYEKLFF.

In nucleotides, the CDR3 is TGTGCCAGCAGTGAATGGGGTATCCGCAGCTCTGGGGCCAACGTCCTGACTTTC. Its translation: CASSEWGIRSSGANVLTF. The rearrangement links TRBV2 to TRBJ2-6; D remains unclear. CDR1 SNHLY and CDR2 FYNNEI come from the germline V gene. The CDR3 runs to 18 residues. Trimming took 2 bases from V and 0 from J, leaving 14 bases between them.

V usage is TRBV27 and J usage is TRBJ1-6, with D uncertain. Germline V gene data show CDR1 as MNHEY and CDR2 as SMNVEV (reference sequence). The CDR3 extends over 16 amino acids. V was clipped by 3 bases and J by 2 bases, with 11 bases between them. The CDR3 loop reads CASSLFPRAYNSPLHF. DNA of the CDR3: TGTGCCAGCAGTTTGTTCCCAAGGGCCTATAATTCACCCCTCCACTTT.

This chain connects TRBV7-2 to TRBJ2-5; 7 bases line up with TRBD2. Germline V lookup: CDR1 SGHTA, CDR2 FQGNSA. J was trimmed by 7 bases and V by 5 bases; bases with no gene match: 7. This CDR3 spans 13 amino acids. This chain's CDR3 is CASSPGEGLTQYF. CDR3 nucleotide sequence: TGTGCCAGCAGCCCCGGGGAGGGTTTGACCCAGTACTTC.

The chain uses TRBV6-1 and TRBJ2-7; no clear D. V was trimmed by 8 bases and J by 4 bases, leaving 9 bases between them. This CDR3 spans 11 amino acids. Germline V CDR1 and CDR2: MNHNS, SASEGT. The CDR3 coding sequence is TGTGCCAGCTCCCCGTGGTACGAGCAGTACTTC. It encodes CASSPWYEQYF.

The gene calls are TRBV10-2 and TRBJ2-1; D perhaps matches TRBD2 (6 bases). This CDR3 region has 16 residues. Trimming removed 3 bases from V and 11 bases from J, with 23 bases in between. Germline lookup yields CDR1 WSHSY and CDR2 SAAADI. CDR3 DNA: TGCGCCAGCAGTGACCCGTGGGGGAGGCGTCCCGATCAGCAGTTCTTC. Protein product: CASSDPWGRRPDQQFF.

CDR3 protein: CASSFDLGTEGAFF. CDR3 DNA: TGTGCCAGCAGTTTCGACCTCGGGACCGAAGGAGCTTTCTTT. The chain employs TRBV7-9 and TRBJ1-1; D may be TRBD1 (5 bases). V was cut by 6 bases and J by 10 bases, with 21 bases left in between. Germline-derived CDR1 and CDR2 are SEHNR and FQNEAQ (reference sequence). CDR3 length: 14 residues.

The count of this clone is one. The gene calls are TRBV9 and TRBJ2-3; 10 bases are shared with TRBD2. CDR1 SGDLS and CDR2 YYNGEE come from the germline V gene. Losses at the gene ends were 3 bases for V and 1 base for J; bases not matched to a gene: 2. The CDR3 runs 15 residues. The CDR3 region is CASSESGGGTDTQYF. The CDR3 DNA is TGTGCCAGCAGCGAAAGCGGGGGGGGCACAGATACGCAGTATTTT. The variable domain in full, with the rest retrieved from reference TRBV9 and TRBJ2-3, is DSGVTQTPKHLITATGQRVTLRCSPRSGDLSVYWYQQSLDQGLQFLIQYYNGEERAKGNILERFSAQQFPDLHSELNLSSLELGDSALYFCASSESGGGTDTQYFGPGTRLTVL.

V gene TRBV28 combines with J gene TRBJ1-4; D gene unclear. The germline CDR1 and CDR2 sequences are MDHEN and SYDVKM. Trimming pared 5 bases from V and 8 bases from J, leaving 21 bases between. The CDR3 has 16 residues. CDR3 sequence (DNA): TGTGCCAGCAGTCCATCAGGCTTGGCGGCGGGGGAAAAACTGTTTTTT. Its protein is CASSPSGLAAGEKLFF.

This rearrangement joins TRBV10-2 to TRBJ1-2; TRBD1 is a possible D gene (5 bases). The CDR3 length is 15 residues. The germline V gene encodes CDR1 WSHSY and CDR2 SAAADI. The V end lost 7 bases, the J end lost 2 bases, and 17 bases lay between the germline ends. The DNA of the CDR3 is TGCGCCAGCACCGAGTGGGCAGGGCGGAACTATGGCTACACCTTC. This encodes CASTEWAGRNYGYTF.

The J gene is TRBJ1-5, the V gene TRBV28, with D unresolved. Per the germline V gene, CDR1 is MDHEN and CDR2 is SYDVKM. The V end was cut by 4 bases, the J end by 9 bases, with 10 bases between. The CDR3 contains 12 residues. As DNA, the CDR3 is TGTGCCAGCAGTTCCCGTTGGGGGCCCCAGCATTTT. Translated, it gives CASSSRWGPQHF.

CDR3 sequence: CASSELAGVGTGELFF. Written as DNA, the CDR3 is TGTGCCAGCAGTGAACTAGCGGGAGTAGGTACCGGGGAGCTGTTTTTT. The rearrangement joins TRBV6-1 to TRBJ2-2, with 10 bases aligning to TRBD2. V lost 2 bases to trimming and J lost 5 bases; unmatched junction nucleotides: 5. The germline gives CDR1 MNHNS, CDR2 SASEGT. This CDR3 comprises 16 residues.

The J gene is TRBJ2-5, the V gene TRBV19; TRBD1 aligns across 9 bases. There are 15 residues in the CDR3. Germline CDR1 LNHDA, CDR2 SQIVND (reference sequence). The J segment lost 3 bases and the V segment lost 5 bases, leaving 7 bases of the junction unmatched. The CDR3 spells CASSARGQGKETQYF. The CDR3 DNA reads TGTGCCAGTAGTGCGAGGGGACAGGGAAAAGAGACCCAGTACTTC.

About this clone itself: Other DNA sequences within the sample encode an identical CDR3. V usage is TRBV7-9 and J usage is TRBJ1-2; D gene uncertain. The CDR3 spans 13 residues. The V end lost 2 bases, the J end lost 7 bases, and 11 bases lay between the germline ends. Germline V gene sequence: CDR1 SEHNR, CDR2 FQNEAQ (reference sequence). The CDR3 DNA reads TGTGCCAGCAGCTTAAACTCCGCTGGTGGCTACACCTTC. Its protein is CASSLNSAGGYTF. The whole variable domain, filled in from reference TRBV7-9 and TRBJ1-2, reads DTGVSQNPRHKITKRGQNVTFRCDPISEHNRLYWYRQTLGQGPEFLTYFQNEAQLEKSRLLSDRFSAERPKGSFSTLEIQRTEQGDSAMYLCASSLNSAGGYTFGSGTRLTVV.

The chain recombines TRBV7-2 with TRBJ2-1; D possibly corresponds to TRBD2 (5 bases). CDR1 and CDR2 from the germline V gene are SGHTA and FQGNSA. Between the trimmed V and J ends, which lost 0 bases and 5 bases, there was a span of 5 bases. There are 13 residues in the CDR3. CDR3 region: CASSLARDNEQFF. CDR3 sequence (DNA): TGTGCCAGCAGCTTAGCGAGGGACAATGAGCAGTTCTTC.

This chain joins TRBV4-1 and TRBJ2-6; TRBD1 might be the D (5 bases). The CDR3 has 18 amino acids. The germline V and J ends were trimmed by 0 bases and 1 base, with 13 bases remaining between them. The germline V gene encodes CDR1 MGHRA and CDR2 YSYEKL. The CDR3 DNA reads TGCGCCAGCAGCCAAGACCAGCAGGGCTTTTCTGGGGCCAACGTCCTGACTTTC. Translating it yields CASSQDQQGFSGANVLTF.